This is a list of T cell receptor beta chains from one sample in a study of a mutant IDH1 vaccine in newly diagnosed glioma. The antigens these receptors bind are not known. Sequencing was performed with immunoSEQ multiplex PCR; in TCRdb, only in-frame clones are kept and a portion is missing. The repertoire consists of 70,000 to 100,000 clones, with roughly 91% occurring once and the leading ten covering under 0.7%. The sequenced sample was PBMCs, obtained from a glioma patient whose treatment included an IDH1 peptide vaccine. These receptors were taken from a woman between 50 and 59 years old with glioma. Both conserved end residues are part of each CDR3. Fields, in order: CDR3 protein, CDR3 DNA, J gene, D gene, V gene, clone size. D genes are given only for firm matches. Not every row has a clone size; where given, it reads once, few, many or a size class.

CASSSTGVEQYF	TGTGCCAGCAGCTCAACAGGGGTAGAGCAGTACTTC	TRBJ2-7	TRBD1	TRBV7-2	-
CASSRGQDYEQYF	TGTGCCAGCAGCCGCGGACAGGACTACGAGCAGTACTTC	TRBJ2-7	TRBD1	TRBV11-3	-
CASSASGRGANEQYF	TGTGCCAGCAGCGCTAGCGGGAGAGGAGCTAACGAGCAGTACTTC	TRBJ2-7	TRBD2	TRBV9	-
CASTAHGGENQPQHF	TGTGCCAGCACCGCCCATGGAGGGGAGAATCAGCCCCAGCATTTT	TRBJ1-5	-	TRBV2	-
CASSFVRGRVAYEQYF	TGTGCCAGCAGCTTTGTCAGGGGGCGCGTCGCCTACGAGCAGTACTTC	TRBJ2-7	TRBD1	TRBV7-3	-
CATSGWDSGNQPQHF	TGTGCCACCAGCGGATGGGACAGCGGGAATCAGCCCCAGCATTTT	TRBJ1-5	TRBD1	TRBV15	-
CASSLEGWSTDTQYF	TGCGCCAGCAGCTTGGAAGGATGGAGCACAGATACGCAGTATTTT	TRBJ2-3	-	TRBV5-1	-
CASSYPRGREQYF	TGTGCCAGCAGTTACCCTCGAGGTCGCGAGCAGTACTTC	TRBJ2-7	-	TRBV6-5	-
CASSDTTSGEKLFF	TGCGCCAGCAGTGATACGACCTCTGGCGAAAAACTGTTTTTT	TRBJ1-4	-	TRBV10-2	-
CASRHGTSAYNEQFF	TGTGCCAGCAGGCACGGGACTAGCGCTTACAATGAGCAGTTCTTC	TRBJ2-1	TRBD2	TRBV7-9	-
CAISEEGLAEQYF	TGTGCCATCAGTGAGGAAGGGCTCGCCGAGCAGTACTTC	TRBJ2-7	-	TRBV10-3	-
CASSPGGRSSYNEQFF	TGTGCCAGCAGTCCCGGGGGGAGAAGCTCCTACAATGAGCAGTTCTTC	TRBJ2-1	TRBD2	TRBV27	-
CASSSRTESNEKLFF	TGTGCCAGCAGCTCTAGGACAGAGTCTAATGAAAAACTGTTTTTT	TRBJ1-4	-	TRBV7-8	-
CASSPAQGYEQYF	TGTGCCAGCTCACCAGCGCAGGGGTACGAGCAGTACTTC	TRBJ2-7	-	TRBV18	-
CASSETGGSYGYTF	TGTGCCAGCAGTGAAACCGGGGGCTCTTATGGCTACACCTTC	TRBJ1-2	-	TRBV6-1	once
CASSVDNYNEQFF	TGCGCCAGCAGTGTGGACAACTACAATGAGCAGTTCTTC	TRBJ2-1	-	TRBV10-1	-
CASSISDSNEKLFF	TGTGCCAGTAGTATATCAGACTCTAATGAAAAACTGTTTTTT	TRBJ1-4	-	TRBV19	-
CASSMRHGSNQPQHF	TGTGCCAGTAGTATGCGGCATGGGAGCAATCAGCCCCAGCATTTT	TRBJ1-5	-	TRBV19	-
CASSPGGDQPQHF	TGTGCCAGCAGCCCCGGGGGAGATCAGCCCCAGCATTTT	TRBJ1-5	-	TRBV6-5	-
CASSYWGRAADTQYF	TGTGCCAGCAGTTACTGGGGGAGAGCGGCAGATACGCAGTATTTT	TRBJ2-3	-	TRBV6-6	-
CASSPVIRDHEQFF	TGTGCCAGCAGTCCGGTGATCAGGGACCATGAGCAGTTCTTC	TRBJ2-1	-	TRBV27	-
CASSVGGEHEQYF	TGCGCCAGCAGTGTAGGGGGGGAGCACGAGCAGTACTTC	TRBJ2-7	-	TRBV10-1	-
CAWNVAGYEQYF	TGTGCCTGGAACGTAGCGGGGTACGAGCAGTACTTC	TRBJ2-7	TRBD2	TRBV30	-
CASSLNSFSTDTQYF	TGCGCCAGCAGCTTAAATTCATTCTCCACAGATACGCAGTATTTT	TRBJ2-3	-	TRBV5-1	-
CASSFRRSPSGSF	TGTGCCAGCAGCTTCCGGCGGTCCCCGTCAGGATCCTTC	TRBJ1-2	-	TRBV7-9	-
CASSPQGLSGYTF	TGTGCCAGCAGCCCCCAGGGCCTATCTGGCTACACCTTC	TRBJ1-2	-	TRBV28	once
CASSLYTNQPQHF	TGTGCCAGCAGTTTATACACAAATCAGCCCCAGCATTTT	TRBJ1-5	-	TRBV27	-
CASSSLLAGELYEQYF	TGTGCCAGCAGTTCTCTACTAGCGGGAGAACTTTACGAGCAGTACTTC	TRBJ2-7	TRBD2	TRBV27	-
CASSKDSSSSYEQYF	TGTGCCAGCAGTAAGGACTCCTCGAGCTCCTACGAGCAGTACTTC	TRBJ2-7	-	TRBV2	-
CASSQEANTGELFF	TGTGCCAGCAGCCAAGAGGCCAACACCGGGGAGCTATTTTTT	TRBJ2-2	-	TRBV4-2	-
CASRMWDRVGQPQHF	TGTGCCAGCAGGATGTGGGACAGGGTGGGCCAGCCCCAGCATTTT	TRBJ1-5	TRBD1	TRBV5-6	-
CAWSVLRKHTGELFF	TGTGCCTGGAGTGTACTACGGAAGCACACCGGGGAGCTGTTTTTT	TRBJ2-2	-	TRBV30	-
CASSQGGIQYF	TGTGCCAGCAGCCAAGGCGGCATTCAGTACTTC	TRBJ2-4	-	TRBV5-6	-
CASPRGDEQYF	TGTGCCAGCCCTAGGGGTGACGAGCAGTACTTC	TRBJ2-7	-	TRBV28	-
CASSWADRVRTEAFF	TGTGCCAGCAGTTGGGCGGACAGGGTCCGGACTGAAGCTTTCTTT	TRBJ1-1	TRBD1	TRBV27	-
CASSPQIGREQYF	TGTGCCAGCAGTCCCCAGATAGGTCGCGAGCAGTACTTC	TRBJ2-7	-	TRBV27	-
CASSPGGANLAFF	TGTGCCAGCTCACCAGGGGGGGCCAATTTGGCTTTCTTT	TRBJ1-1	-	TRBV18	-